Below are 29 T cell receptor beta chains sequenced from a single sample in a study of shared clonotypes between healthy human individuals. Sequencing used immunoSEQ multiplex PCR; TCRdb keeps in-frame clones, though not all of them. Of approximately 2,000,000 clones listed, over 85% are singletons. Naive CD8 cells, CD45RO-negative and positively selected for CCR7, excluded terminally differentiated effector memory CD45RA+ cells. The sequencing sample was made of naive CD8+ T cells from PBMCs. These receptor sequences come from a man younger than 35 in good health. Some clones in this sample may be carry-over from other donors' samples.

The chain links TRBV19 to TRBJ2-6; possible D gene TRBD2, 6 bases. Trimming cost V 7 bases and J 0 bases, with 16 bases left between them. This CDR3 is 17 amino acids long. Germline CDR1 reads LNHDA; CDR2 reads SQIVND (reference sequence). CDR3: CASTPLGGLSGANVLTF. CDR3 DNA: TGTGCCAGTACCCCCCTCGGGGGTCTCTCTGGGGCCAACGTCCTGACTTTC. Drawing the rest from reference TRBV19 and TRBJ2-6, the complete variable domain is DGGITQSPKYLFRKEGQNVTLSCEQNLNHDAMYWYRQDPGQGLRLIYYSQIVNDFQKGDIAEGYSVSREKKESFPLTVTSAQKNPTAFYLCASTPLGGLSGANVLTFGAGSRLTVL.

The chain carries TRBV6-4 and TRBJ2-1, with D unclear. V lost 1 base to trimming and J lost 5 bases, with 6 bases between them. CDR1 is MRHNA, CDR2 SNTAGT, per germline. CDR3 length: 13 residues. The CDR3 DNA is TGTGCCAGCAGTGACTTATTGCACAATGAGCAGTTCTTC. Translating it yields CASSDLLHNEQFF.

The V call is TRBV7-7, the J call TRBJ2-7; 8 positions agree with TRBD1. This CDR3 has 15 amino acids. Germline values: CDR1 SSHAT, CDR2 FNYEAQ (reference sequence). V was clipped by 5 bases and J by 2 bases; unmatched bases: 8. The DNA for the CDR3 is TGTGCCAGCAGCATTCGGACAGGGCCTACCTACGAGCAGTACTTC. Translated: CASSIRTGPTYEQYF. The variable domain in full, completed from reference TRBV7-7 and TRBJ2-7, reads GAGVSQSPRYKVTKRGQDVTLRCDPISSHATLYWYQQALGQGPEFLTYFNYEAQPDKSGLPSDRFSAERPEGSISTLTIQRTEQRDSAMYRCASSIRTGPTYEQYFGPGTRLTVT.

The chain carries TRBV5-1 and TRBJ2-7; 9 nucleotides line up with TRBD2. V shed 0 bases, J shed 3 bases, and the junction held 4 bases outside the gene matches. Germline V gives CDR1 SGHRS, CDR2 YFSETQ. This CDR3 contains 15 residues. The CDR3 reads CASSLAAGGLYEQYF. The CDR3 DNA follows: TGCGCCAGCAGCTTGGCTGCGGGAGGGCTCTACGAGCAGTACTTC.

The rearrangement joins TRBV15 to TRBJ1-1; a possible D gene is TRBD1 (5 bases). V lost 3 bases to trimming and J lost 5 bases, with 13 bases between them. Germline CDR1 is LNHNV and CDR2 is YYDKDF (reference sequence). The CDR3 consists of 14 residues. CDR3 nucleotides: TGTGCCACCAGCAGGGGACGGGAGGTAACTGAAGCTTTCTTT. It encodes CATSRGREVTEAFF.

This sequence joins TRBV18 and TRBJ1-2, with D perhaps TRBD1 (5 bases). The V gene's germline CDR1 is KGHSH and CDR2 LQKENI. V gave up 3 bases and J gave up 5 bases, with 13 bases separating them. The CDR3 covers 14 residues. Here the CDR3 DNA reads TGTGCCAGCTCACCGGACACTGGGCCTTATGGCTACACCTTC. Encoded protein: CASSPDTGPYGYTF.

The chain links TRBV7-8 to TRBJ2-5, with TRBD2 matching over 12 bases. Germline assignment: CDR1 SGHVS and CDR2 FQNEAQ. With V trimmed by 5 bases and J by 4 bases, 8 bases remained unmatched. This CDR3 region has 16 residues. Here the CDR3 reads CASSALLAGGTETQYF. Written as DNA, the CDR3 is TGTGCCAGCAGCGCGCTACTAGCGGGAGGTACAGAGACCCAGTACTTC. The full variable domain, with the rest looked up from reference TRBV7-8 and TRBJ2-5, is GAGVSQSPRYKVAKRGQDVALRCDPISGHVSLFWYQQALGQGPEFLTYFQNEAQLDKSGLPSDRFFAERPEGSVSTLKIQRTQQEDSAVYLCASSALLAGGTETQYFGPGTRLLVL.

This sequence joins TRBV9 and TRBJ2-1; 8 bases are shared with TRBD2. Germline CDR1 reads SGDLS; CDR2 reads YYNGEE. The ends lost 3 bases at V and 4 bases at J; junction bases unmatched: 9. CDR3 length: 16 residues. The chain's CDR3 is CASSAPAGVGYNEQFF. As DNA, the CDR3 is TGTGCCAGCAGCGCACCAGCGGGAGTGGGTTACAATGAGCAGTTCTTC.

The genes are TRBV9 and TRBJ1-3; D is undetermined. CDR3 length equals 11 residues. Germline V CDR1 and CDR2: SGDLS, YYNGEE. The ends were cut back, 8 bases at V and 7 bases at J, with 10 bases in the middle. This chain's CDR3 is CASSEGNTIYF. The CDR3 DNA reads TGTGCCAGTTCAGAGGGCAACACCATATATTTT.

The rearrangement uses TRBV5-5 and TRBJ2-7; 9 nucleotides agree with TRBD1. The CDR3 has 16 residues. Germline V lookup: CDR1 SGHKS, CDR2 YYEKEE (reference sequence). The trim removed 4 bases at V and 2 bases at J, leaving 10 bases unmatched. The chain's CDR3 is CASSLGTGRLAYEQYF. As DNA, the CDR3 is TGTGCCAGCAGCCTTGGGACAGGGCGGTTAGCCTACGAGCAGTACTTC.

This clone turned up a few times. The J gene is TRBJ1-1, the V gene TRBV11-3, with D possibly being TRBD1 (6 bases). Germline-derived CDR1 and CDR2 are SGHNT and YENEEA. V was cut by 4 bases and J by 7 bases, with 10 bases left in between. The CDR3 is 12 amino acids. CDR3 residues: CASSSRGGEAFF. In DNA form, the CDR3 reads TGTGCCAGCAGCTCCCGAGGGGGTGAAGCTTTCTTT.

The DNA of the CDR3 is TGTGCCAGCAGCGTTAGCGGGACCTTCTCCTACGAGCAGTACTTC. Its protein product is CASSVSGTFSYEQYF. The chain joins TRBV9 to TRBJ2-7; 8 nucleotides agree with TRBD2. Germline CDR1 SGDLS, CDR2 YYNGEE. J lost 0 bases, V lost 2 bases, and 4 bases had no gene match. The CDR3 totals 15 residues.

The CDR3 nucleotides read TGTGCCAGCAGCTCCAGAGCGGGAGTAAACTACGAGCAGTACTTC. Protein product: CASSSRAGVNYEQYF. The chain combines TRBV11-2 with TRBJ2-7, with 8 nucleotides matching TRBD2. This CDR3 has 15 amino acids. The V segment lost 4 bases and the J segment 3 bases; nucleotides outside the gene matches: 8. Per germline, CDR1 SGHAT and CDR2 FQNNGV.

The chain has TRBV2 and TRBJ2-3; TRBD1 aligns across 8 bases. V lost 6 bases, J lost 4 bases, and 6 bases stayed unmatched. Germline values: CDR1 SNHLY, CDR2 FYNNEI. The CDR3 runs 14 residues. The chain's CDR3 is CASSGQGSADTQYF. The CDR3 bases are TGTGCCAGCAGCGGACAGGGATCTGCAGATACGCAGTATTTT.

The CDR3 loop reads CASSLSRETYEQYF. The CDR3 DNA reads as TGTGCCAGCAGCTTGTCTCGGGAAACCTACGAGCAGTACTTC. The chain combines TRBV5-4 with TRBJ2-7, with D possibly being TRBD2 (5 bases). Germline loops: CDR1 SGHNT, CDR2 YYREEE (reference sequence). V was clipped by 1 base and J by 2 bases, with 10 bases between them. The CDR3 totals 14 residues.

Regarding this clone: This specimen includes other DNA sequences encoding the same CDR3. The J gene is TRBJ2-7, the V gene TRBV7-9; no reliable D call. The CDR3 is 14 residues long. Trimming took 5 bases from V and 0 from J, leaving 11 bases between them. From germline, CDR1 is SEHNR and CDR2 FQNEAQ (reference sequence). CDR3 DNA sequence: TGTGCCAGCAGCCTCAGTTTGTCCTCCTACGAGCAGTACTTC. It is translated as CASSLSLSSYEQYF.

The rearrangement links TRBV2 to TRBJ2-7; no reliable D call. V was shortened by 0 bases and J by 2 bases, with 14 bases between the two germline ends. Germline V CDR1 and CDR2: SNHLY, FYNNEI. The CDR3 consists of 16 residues. The CDR3 loop is CASSEAAAFLPYEQYF. For the CDR3, the DNA is TGTGCCAGCAGTGAAGCGGCAGCCTTCCTTCCCTACGAGCAGTACTTC.

The chain's CDR3 is CASSQEGGGGPYNEQFF. For the CDR3, the DNA is TGCGCCAGCAGCCAAGAGGGCGGGGGAGGGCCTTACAATGAGCAGTTCTTC. V usage is TRBV4-3 and J usage is TRBJ2-1, with 7 bases aligning to TRBD2. CDR1 is LGHNA and CDR2 is YSLEER in the germline V gene. V lost 0 bases, J lost 4 bases, and 9 bases stayed unmatched. This CDR3 is 17 amino acids long.

V gene TRBV19 combines with J gene TRBJ1-1, with D uncertain. CDR1 is LNHDA and CDR2 is SQIVND in the germline V gene (reference sequence). This CDR3 region has 14 residues. The V end was cut by 7 bases, the J end by 4 bases, with 16 bases between. CDR3 sequence: CASKVGPRLTEAFF. DNA for the CDR3: TGTGCCAGTAAGGTAGGGCCCCGGCTCACTGAAGCTTTCTTT.

This rearrangement joins TRBV29-1 to TRBJ2-7, with 8 bases aligning to TRBD2. V lost 7 bases to trimming and J lost 6 bases; unmatched junction nucleotides: 2. This CDR3 has 10 amino acids. Germline CDR1 SQVTM, CDR2 ANQGSEA. CDR3 loop: CSAGGAEQYF. CDR3 nucleotides: TGCAGCGCGGGGGGGGCCGAGCAGTACTTC.

The chain employs TRBV5-1 and TRBJ2-1; the match to TRBD2 covers 7 bases. Germline CDR1 is SGHRS and CDR2 is YFSETQ. The V segment lost 0 bases and the J segment 5 bases; nucleotides outside the gene matches: 11. The CDR3 spans 17 residues. The CDR3 coding sequence is TGCGCCAGCAGCTTGGATCCGGCCCGCGGGAGTCACAATGAGCAGTTCTTC. It yields the protein CASSLDPARGSHNEQFF.

This rearrangement joins TRBV5-1 to TRBJ2-3; D not resolved. The length of the CDR3 is 15 residues. V was cut by 0 bases and J by 2 bases, with 10 bases left in between. Germline CDR1 and CDR2: SGHRS and YFSETQ. The CDR3 DNA follows: TGCGCCAGCAGCTTGGAAGGACGGGTCACAGATACGCAGTATTTT. Its translation: CASSLEGRVTDTQYF.

The rearrangement joins TRBV4-3 to TRBJ2-4; 10 positions agree with TRBD2. The ends lost 2 bases at V and 5 bases at J; junction bases unmatched: 9. CDR1 LGHNA and CDR2 YSLEER come from the germline V gene. This CDR3 region has 17 residues. The CDR3 DNA reads TGCGCCAGCAGCCAAAGCCTAGCGGGAGAGGGTGAAAACATTCAGTACTTC. Protein sequence: CASSQSLAGEGENIQYF.

This chain uses TRBV7-9 with TRBJ1-2; 10 nucleotides align to TRBD1. V lost 5 bases and J lost 8; bases outside the gene matches: 14. Germline loops: CDR1 SEHNR, CDR2 FQNEAQ (reference sequence). This CDR3 comprises 16 residues. CDR3: CASSPAHDRGRPGYTF. DNA of the CDR3: TGTGCCAGCAGCCCAGCACACGACAGGGGGCGTCCGGGCTACACCTTC.

The V call is TRBV7-9, the J call TRBJ2-7, with D perhaps given as TRBD1 or TRBD2 (6 bases each). The CDR3 runs 14 residues. Germline V gene sequence: CDR1 SEHNR, CDR2 FQNEAQ (reference sequence). Trimming stripped 1 base from V and 6 bases from J, with 13 bases between. CDR3 sequence (DNA): TGTGCCAGCAGCTTAGGTGTCAGGGGAGGCGAGCAGTACTTC. Protein product: CASSLGVRGGEQYF.

This sequence joins TRBV19 and TRBJ2-5, with 9 bases lining up with TRBD1. From germline, CDR1 is LNHDA and CDR2 SQIVND (reference sequence). The CDR3 is 15 residues long. V trimming: 4 bases; J trimming: 5 bases; junction bases outside the gene matches: 8. The CDR3 DNA reads as TGTGCCAGTAGTAAGACAGGGGGGCACGGGGAGACCCAGTACTTC. Its translation: CASSKTGGHGETQYF.

The V gene is TRBV10-3, the J gene TRBJ2-7, with D possibly being TRBD1 or TRBD2 (5 bases each). This CDR3 region has 17 residues. V lost 3 bases to trimming and J lost 3 bases, with 21 bases between them. Looked up from germline, CDR1 is ENHRY and CDR2 is SYGVKD. CDR3 coding DNA: TGTGCCATCAGTGATCGGGACGGGAAGACGCGTGACTACGAGCAGTACTTC. As protein: CAISDRDGKTRDYEQYF.

This clone has just a few counts. This chain uses TRBV5-6 with TRBJ1-1; TRBD1 matches at 8 bases. The CDR3 runs to 15 residues. CDR1 is SGHDT and CDR2 is YYEEEE in the germline V gene. V lost 1 base, J lost 4 bases, and 6 bases stayed unmatched. The CDR3 nucleotides are TGTGCCAGCAGCTTGAGGCAGGGGGCCCTCACTGAAGCTTTCTTT. It translates to CASSLRQGALTEAFF.

This clone came up once. The gene calls are TRBV7-8 and TRBJ2-1; TRBD2 is a possible D gene (6 bases). The CDR3 sequence is 13 residues long. Between the trimmed V and J ends, which lost 3 bases and 9 bases, there was a span of 12 bases. Per germline, CDR1 SGHVS and CDR2 FQNEAQ. The DNA for the CDR3 is TGTGCCAGCAGCTTCTCTCGGGGGACTGAGCAGTTCTTC. Protein product: CASSFSRGTEQFF.